This entry lists 19 T cell receptor beta chains sequenced from one sample in a study of T-cell reconstitution after alpha-beta-depleted transplantation in children. Unique molecular identifiers were incorporated during preparation of the TCRbeta library. TCRdb ran MiXCR on the PCR reads and lists one entry per CDR3 protein. This table has roughly 500,000 distinct CDR3 sequences, 30% to 35% appearing once. The sample was PBMCs from the stem cell graft donor, taken from the stem cell graft. These receptors came from a human donor who donated a stem cell graft to a child with aplastic anemia.

This clonotype was counted between two and nine times. V gene TRBV29-1 combines with J gene TRBJ2-1; no clear D gene. Trimming took off 7 bases at V and 5 bases at J, with 15 bases between the two ends. CDR1 and CDR2 from the germline V gene are SQVTM and ANQGSEA. This CDR3 comprises 13 residues. The CDR3: CSAQKIRDNEQFF. The CDR3, as DNA: TGCAGCGCTCAAAAAATTAGGGACAATGAGCAGTTCTTC.

The chain is built from TRBV29-1 and TRBJ2-7, with TRBD2 matching over 8 bases. With 1 base clipped from V and 6 bases from J, the junction kept 17 bases outside the gene matches. Germline V CDR1 and CDR2: SQVTM, ANQGSEA. The CDR3 runs 17 residues. CDR3: CSVEGWIAGSGGGEQYF. The CDR3 DNA is TGCAGCGTTGAAGGGTGGATAGCGGGGTCCGGTGGGGGCGAGCAGTACTTC.

In this sample, this clonotype turned up a few times. The genes are TRBV27 and TRBJ1-6; TRBD1 might be the D (5 bases). This CDR3 spans 15 amino acids. Germline V gene data show CDR1 as MNHEY and CDR2 as SMNVEV (reference sequence). V lost 5 bases, J lost 10 bases, and 18 bases lay in between. The CDR3 is CASSAGWRALSPLHF. The CDR3 DNA is TGTGCCAGCAGTGCAGGGTGGCGGGCACTATCACCCCTCCACTTT.

The gene calls are TRBV18 and TRBJ2-3; either TRBD1 or TRBD2 may supply D (5 bases each). The V gene's germline CDR1 is KGHSH and CDR2 LQKENI. The ends were cut back, 3 bases at V and 2 bases at J, with 12 bases in the middle. The CDR3 is 15 amino acids. The CDR3 region has the DNA TGTGCCAGCTCACCGGGGGAGAGGTACACAGATACGCAGTATTTT. Amino acids: CASSPGERYTDTQYF.

This clonotype was counted a single time. This chain uses TRBV7-9 with TRBJ1-1; 9 bases fit TRBD1. Trimming took 2 bases from V and 5 from J; bases not matched to a gene: 9. From germline, CDR1 is SEHNR and CDR2 FQNEAQ (reference sequence). The CDR3 consists of 16 residues. The CDR3 sequence is CASSLSRTGVDTEAFF. CDR3 sequence (DNA): TGTGCCAGCAGCTTAAGCCGGACAGGGGTGGATACTGAAGCTTTCTTT.

The chain is built from TRBV12-3 or TRBV12-4 and TRBJ1-4; D possibly corresponds to TRBD1 (6 bases). The CDR3 sequence is 15 residues long. The V and J ends lost 2 bases and 7 bases respectively, with 14 bases between them. CDR3 sequence reads: CASSLWDKLGEKLFF. The CDR3, as DNA: TGTGCCAGCAGTTTATGGGACAAGCTGGGTGAAAAACTGTTTTTT.

This clonotype was seen a few times. The rearrangement joins TRBV15 to TRBJ2-3; D is perhaps TRBD1 (6 bases). This CDR3 region has 14 residues. CDR1 is LNHNV, CDR2 YYDKDF, per germline (reference sequence). Trimming took off 3 bases at V and 5 bases at J, with 12 bases between the two ends. CDR3 loop: CATSSRGSLDTQYF. CDR3 coding DNA: TGTGCCACCAGCAGCAGGGGATCTTTAGATACGCAGTATTTT. Drawing the rest from reference TRBV15 and TRBJ2-3, the complete variable domain is DAMVIQNPRYQVTQFGKPVTLSCSQTLNHNVMYWYQQKSSQAPKLLFHYYDKDFNNEADTPDNFQSRRPNTSFCFLDIRSPGLGDTAMYLCATSSRGSLDTQYFGPGTRLTVL.

The table lists this clonotype with a count of one. The rearrangement links TRBV2 to TRBJ1-4; D remains unclear. The CDR3 spans 11 residues. V was clipped by 1 base and J by 7 bases, with 1 base between them. Germline assignment: CDR1 SNHLY and CDR2 FYNNEI. The CDR3 is CASSEVEKLFF. The DNA of the CDR3 is TGTGCCAGCAGTGAAGTTGAAAAACTGTTTTTT.

The V and J genes are TRBV5-6 and TRBJ2-7; D call uncertain. Looked up from germline, CDR1 is SGHDT and CDR2 is YYEEEE. V was trimmed by 4 bases and J by 6 bases, leaving 14 bases between them. The CDR3 contains 13 residues. The CDR3 region is CASSPSLLCEQYV. CDR3 sequence (DNA): TGTGCCAGCAGCCCCTCGCTCTTATGCGAGCAGTACGTC.

The V call is TRBV30, the J call TRBJ2-3; D is ambiguous. The CDR3 loop spans 12 amino acids. V gave up 3 bases and J gave up 2 bases, with 6 bases separating them. Looked up from germline, CDR1 is GTSNPN and CDR2 is SVGIG (reference sequence). CDR3 amino acids: CAWRASTDTQYF. The CDR3 nucleotides are TGTGCCTGGAGGGCATCCACAGATACGCAGTATTTT.

The chain is built from TRBV3-2 and TRBJ2-2; TRBD2 reflects the table's D call only, with no check against the DNA. TRBV3-2 is deemed a pseudogene. This CDR3 is built from 17 residues. In DNA form, the CDR3 reads TGTGCCAGCAGCCAAGAACCCCTAGCGGCGAACACCGGGGAGCTGTTTTTT. The encoded protein is CASSQEPLAANTGELFF.

J is TRBJ2-2 and V is TRBV7-2; TRBD2 agrees at 7 bases. Germline V CDR1 and CDR2: SGHTA, FQGNSA. This CDR3 contains 15 residues. Germline trimming cut 7 bases from V and 5 bases from J; bases unmatched to any gene: 10. DNA of the CDR3: TGTGCCAGCACCCCCAAAAGCGGGACTACCGGGGAGCTGTTTTTT. It encodes CASTPKSGTTGELFF.

This clonotype was seen a few times. The chain combines TRBV20-1 with TRBJ2-3, with 16 bases that match TRBD2. From germline, CDR1 is DFQATT and CDR2 SNEGSKA (reference sequence). Germline trimming cut 4 bases from V and 5 bases from J; bases unmatched to any gene: 6. The CDR3 extends over 16 amino acids. This CDR3 reads CSATAGLAGGRDTQYF. The CDR3 nucleotides are TGCAGTGCTACGGCGGGACTAGCGGGAGGGCGAGATACGCAGTATTTT.

Only a few counts were recorded for this clonotype. This chain joins TRBV7-2 and TRBJ1-5; D unclear. Germline V gene sequence: CDR1 SGHTA, CDR2 FQGNSA. The CDR3 has 13 amino acids. Trimming removed 7 bases from V and 10 bases from J, with 17 bases in between. CDR3 DNA sequence: TGTGCCAGCACCAGACACGGGGAATTCCCCCAGCATTTT. It codes for CASTRHGEFPQHF.

The CDR3 sequence: CASSLMPQGSKNIQYF. CDR3 bases: TGCGCCAGCAGCTTGATGCCGCAGGGTTCCAAAAACATTCAGTACTTC. The chain combines TRBV5-1 with TRBJ2-4, with D possibly being TRBD1 (5 bases). CDR1 and CDR2 from the germline V gene are SGHRS and YFSETQ. V gave up 1 base and J gave up 2 bases, with 13 bases separating them. This CDR3 has 16 amino acids.

The genes are TRBV5-8 and TRBJ2-2; 10 positions agree with TRBD1. The CDR3 has 16 residues. Unmatched junction bases numbered 7, after V lost 4 bases and J lost 4 bases. Germline V gene sequence: CDR1 SGHTS, CDR2 YDEGEE. In DNA form, the CDR3 reads TGTGCCAGCAGCCCCCGGACAGGGGGTATCACCGGGGAGCTGTTTTTT. It specifies CASSPRTGGITGELFF.

The CDR3 nucleotides read TGCGCCAGCAGCCAAGTCAAGCGGTTAAACACCGGGGAGCTGTTTTTT. Amino acid sequence: CASSQVKRLNTGELFF. The gene calls are TRBV4-3 and TRBJ2-2; TRBD2 is a possible D gene (5 bases). The CDR3 has 16 amino acids. The V gene's germline CDR1 is LGHNA and CDR2 YSLEER. V was trimmed by 1 base and J by 2 bases, leaving 11 bases between them.

The sample holds a few counts of this clonotype. The V call is TRBV6-6, the J call TRBJ2-3; 8 nucleotides line up with TRBD1. J was trimmed by 4 bases and V by 8 bases; bases with no gene match: 5. This CDR3 contains 13 residues. The V gene's germline CDR1 is MNHNY and CDR2 SVGAGI (reference sequence). CDR3 loop: CASRDRFSDTQYF. In DNA, the CDR3 is TGTGCCAGCCGGGACAGGTTCTCAGATACGCAGTATTTT.

This rearrangement joins TRBV29-1 to TRBJ1-5, with D perhaps TRBD1 (5 bases). The germline V and J ends were trimmed by 3 bases and 4 bases, with 10 bases remaining between them. Germline V lookup: CDR1 SQVTM, CDR2 ANQGSEA. The length of the CDR3 is 13 residues. The CDR3 loop reads CSVEADSNQPQHF. In DNA form, the CDR3 reads TGCAGCGTTGAGGCAGACAGTAATCAGCCCCAGCATTTT.